This TCR beta chain was sequenced for a study of cytomegalovirus exposure and HLA in healthy donors. PCR primers comprised 60 Vbeta and 13 Jbeta primers. Here immunoSEQ multiplex PCR was the method, and the copy in TCRdb shows in-frame clones only, minus some. In the table there are approximately 140,000 clones, 60% to 80% of which are singletons. Trimming removed 2 bases from V and 1 base from J, with 10 bases in between. CDR1 is SNHLY and CDR2 is FYNNEI in the germline V gene. There are 15 residues in the CDR3. This chain uses TRBV2 with TRBJ2-3, with a tentative D call TRBD1 (5 bases). The source is a man aged 35 to 55 in good health and CMV-seronegative. Sample: PBMCs. The CDR3 loop reads CASSEKGFGTDTQYF. The CDR3 nucleotides are TGTGCCAGCAGTGAAAAGGGGTTTGGCACAGATACGCAGTATTTT.